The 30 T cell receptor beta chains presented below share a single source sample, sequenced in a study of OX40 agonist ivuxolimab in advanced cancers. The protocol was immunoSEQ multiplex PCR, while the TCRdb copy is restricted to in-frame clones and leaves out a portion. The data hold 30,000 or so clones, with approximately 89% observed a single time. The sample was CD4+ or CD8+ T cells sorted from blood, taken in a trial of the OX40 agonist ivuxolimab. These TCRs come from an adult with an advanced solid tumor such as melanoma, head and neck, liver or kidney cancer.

The CDR3 is CASSFGTRFYEQYF. Written as DNA, the CDR3 is TGTGCCAGCAGTTTTGGGACTAGGTTCTACGAGCAGTACTTC. The rearrangement links TRBV27 to TRBJ2-7, with TRBD2 matching over 8 bases. The junction had 4 bases not matched to a gene; V was cut back by 3 bases and J by 3 bases. The germline CDR1 and CDR2 sequences are MNHEY and SMNVEV (reference sequence). CDR3 size: 14 residues.

The CDR3 DNA sequence: TGTGCCAGCAGCGTCGAGACAGGGCTCCGATACTATGGCTACACCTTC. Its translation: CASSVETGLRYYGYTF. V is TRBV7-9 and J is TRBJ1-2; 7 bases are a match to TRBD1. The junction had 12 bases not matched to a gene; V was cut back by 5 bases and J by 3 bases. CDR1 SEHNR and CDR2 FQNEAQ come from the germline V gene (reference sequence). This CDR3 region has 16 residues.

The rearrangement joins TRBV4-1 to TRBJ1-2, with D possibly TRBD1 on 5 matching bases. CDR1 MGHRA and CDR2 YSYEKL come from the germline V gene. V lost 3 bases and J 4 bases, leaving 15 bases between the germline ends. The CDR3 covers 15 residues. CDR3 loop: CASSHRDGPSYGYTF. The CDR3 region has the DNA TGCGCCAGCAGCCATAGGGACGGGCCGTCCTATGGCTACACCTTC.

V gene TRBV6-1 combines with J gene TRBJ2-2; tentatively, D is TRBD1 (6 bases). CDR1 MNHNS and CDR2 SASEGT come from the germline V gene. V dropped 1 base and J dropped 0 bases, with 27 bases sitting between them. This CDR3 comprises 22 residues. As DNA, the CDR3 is TGTGCCAGCAGTGAAGAAAACCAGGTAGGGGGTCCAGCGTTCGCGAACACCGGGGAGCTGTTTTTT. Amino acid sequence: CASSEENQVGGPAFANTGELFF.

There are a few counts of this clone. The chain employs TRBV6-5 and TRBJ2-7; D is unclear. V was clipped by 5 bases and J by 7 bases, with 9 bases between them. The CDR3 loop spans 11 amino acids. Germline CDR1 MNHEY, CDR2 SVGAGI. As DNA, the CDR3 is TGTGCCAGCAGTAACACCGGGGAGCAGTACTTC. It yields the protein CASSNTGEQYF.

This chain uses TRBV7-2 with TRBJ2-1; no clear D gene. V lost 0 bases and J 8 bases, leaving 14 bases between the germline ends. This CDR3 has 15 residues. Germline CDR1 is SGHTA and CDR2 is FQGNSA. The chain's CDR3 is CASSLAGSTADEQFF. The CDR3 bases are TGTGCCAGCAGCTTAGCGGGCTCCACCGCGGATGAGCAGTTCTTC. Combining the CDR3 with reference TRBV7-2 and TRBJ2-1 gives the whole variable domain GAGVSQSPSNKVTEKGKDVELRCDPISGHTALYWYRQSLGQGLEFLIYFQGNSAPDKSGLPSDRFSAERTGGSVSTLTIQRTQQEDSAVYLCASSLAGSTADEQFFGPGTRLTVL.

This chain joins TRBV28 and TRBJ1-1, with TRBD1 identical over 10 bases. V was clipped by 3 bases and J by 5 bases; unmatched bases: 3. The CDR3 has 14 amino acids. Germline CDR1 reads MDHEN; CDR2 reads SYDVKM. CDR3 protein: CASSLLGQGTEAFF. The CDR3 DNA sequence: TGTGCCAGCAGTTTGCTGGGACAGGGGACTGAAGCTTTCTTT.

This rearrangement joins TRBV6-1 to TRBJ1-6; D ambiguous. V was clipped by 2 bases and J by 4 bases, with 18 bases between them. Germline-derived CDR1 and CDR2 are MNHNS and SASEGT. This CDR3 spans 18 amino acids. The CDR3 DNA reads TGTGCCAGCAGTGAAAGAGGTCTCCAAATCCTTTATAATTCACCCCTCCACTTT. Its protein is CASSERGLQILYNSPLHF.

The CDR3 is CASSPPASYEQYF. CDR3 sequence (DNA): TGTGCCAGCAGCCCCCCGGCCTCCTACGAGCAGTACTTC. V and J are TRBV7-7 and TRBJ2-7; D unclear. The CDR3 is 13 amino acids. V was cut by 5 bases and J by 0 bases, with 8 bases left in between. Germline V gene lookup returns CDR1 SSHAT and CDR2 FNYEAQ (reference sequence).

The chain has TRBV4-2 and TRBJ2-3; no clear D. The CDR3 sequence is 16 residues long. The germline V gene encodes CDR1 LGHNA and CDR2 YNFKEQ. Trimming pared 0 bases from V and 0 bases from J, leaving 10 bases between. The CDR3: CASSQEISASTDTQYF. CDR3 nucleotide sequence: TGTGCCAGCAGCCAAGAAATATCGGCTAGCACAGATACGCAGTATTTT.

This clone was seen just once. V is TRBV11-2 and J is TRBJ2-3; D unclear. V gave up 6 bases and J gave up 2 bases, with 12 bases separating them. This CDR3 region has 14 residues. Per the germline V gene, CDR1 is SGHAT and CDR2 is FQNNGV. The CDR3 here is CASSPWSDTDTQYF. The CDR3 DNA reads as TGTGCCAGCAGTCCATGGTCCGACACAGATACGCAGTATTTT.

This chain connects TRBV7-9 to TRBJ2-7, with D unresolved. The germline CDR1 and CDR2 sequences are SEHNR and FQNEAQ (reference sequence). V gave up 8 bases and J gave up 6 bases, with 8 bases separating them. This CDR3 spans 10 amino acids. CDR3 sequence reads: CASGYREQYF. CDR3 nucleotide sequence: TGTGCCAGCGGGTATCGCGAGCAGTACTTC. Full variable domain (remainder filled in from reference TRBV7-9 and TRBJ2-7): DTGVSQNPRHKITKRGQNVTFRCDPISEHNRLYWYRQTLGQGPEFLTYFQNEAQLEKSRLLSDRFSAERPKGSFSTLEIQRTEQGDSAMYLCASGYREQYFGPGTRLTVT.

In nucleotides, the CDR3 is TGTGCCACCTTAAGCGGGGCAGAGACCCAGTACTTC. Translated, it gives CATLSGAETQYF. The chain has TRBV6-1 and TRBJ2-5; 7 nucleotides agree with TRBD2. This CDR3 has 12 residues. In germline, CDR1 is MNHNS, CDR2 SASEGT. V was pared by 10 bases and J by 4 bases, with 6 bases of the junction left unmatched.

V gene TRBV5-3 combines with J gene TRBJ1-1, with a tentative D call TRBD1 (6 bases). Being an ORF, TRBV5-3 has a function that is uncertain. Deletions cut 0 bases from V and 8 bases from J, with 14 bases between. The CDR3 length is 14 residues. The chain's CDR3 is CARSLEIQGVEAFF. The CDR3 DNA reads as TGTGCCAGAAGCTTGGAGATACAGGGCGTGGAAGCTTTCTTT.

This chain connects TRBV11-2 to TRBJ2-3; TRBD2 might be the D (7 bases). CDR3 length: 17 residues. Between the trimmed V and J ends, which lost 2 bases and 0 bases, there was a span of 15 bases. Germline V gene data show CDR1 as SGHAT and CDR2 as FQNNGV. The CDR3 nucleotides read TGTGCCAGCAGCTTACGGTGGGGGGGGCCTAGCACAGATACGCAGTATTTT. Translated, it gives CASSLRWGGPSTDTQYF.

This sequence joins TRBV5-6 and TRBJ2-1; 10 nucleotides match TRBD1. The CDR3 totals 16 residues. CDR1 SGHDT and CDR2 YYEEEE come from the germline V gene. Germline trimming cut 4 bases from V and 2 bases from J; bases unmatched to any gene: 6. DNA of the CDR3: TGTGCCAGCAGCCCACAGACAGGGGGCACCTACAATGAGCAGTTCTTC. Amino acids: CASSPQTGGTYNEQFF. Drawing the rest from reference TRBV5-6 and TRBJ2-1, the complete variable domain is DAGVTQSPTHLIKTRGQQVTLRCSPKSGHDTVSWYQQALGQGPQFIFQYYEEEERQRGNFPDRFSGHQFPNYSSELNVNALLLGDSALYLCASSPQTGGTYNEQFFGPGTRLTVL.

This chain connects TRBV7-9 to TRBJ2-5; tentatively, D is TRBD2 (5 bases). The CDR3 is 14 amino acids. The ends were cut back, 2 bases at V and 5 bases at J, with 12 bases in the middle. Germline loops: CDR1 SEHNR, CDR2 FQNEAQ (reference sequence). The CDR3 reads CASSLIEGLETQYF. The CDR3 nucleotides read TGTGCCAGCAGCTTAATTGAGGGATTGGAGACCCAGTACTTC.

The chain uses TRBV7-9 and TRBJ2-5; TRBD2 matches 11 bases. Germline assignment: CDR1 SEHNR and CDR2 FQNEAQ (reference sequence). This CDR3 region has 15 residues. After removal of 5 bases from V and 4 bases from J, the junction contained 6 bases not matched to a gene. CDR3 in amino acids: CASSVSGGAGETQYF. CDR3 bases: TGTGCCAGCAGCGTTAGCGGGGGGGCTGGAGAGACCCAGTACTTC.

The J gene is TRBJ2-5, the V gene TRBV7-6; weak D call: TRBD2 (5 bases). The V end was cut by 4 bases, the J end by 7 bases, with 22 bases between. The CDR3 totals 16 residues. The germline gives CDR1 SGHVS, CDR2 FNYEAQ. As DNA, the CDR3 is TGTGCCAGCAGCTCCTCCCTGCCCCCGGGGTATCGGACCCAGTACTTC. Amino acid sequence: CASSSSLPPGYRTQYF. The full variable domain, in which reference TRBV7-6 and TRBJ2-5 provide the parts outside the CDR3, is GAGVSQSPRYKVTKRGQDVALRCDPISGHVSLYWYRQALGQGPEFLTYFNYEAQQDKSGLPNDRFSAERPEGSISTLTIQRTEQRDSAMYRCASSSSLPPGYRTQYFGPGTRLLVL.

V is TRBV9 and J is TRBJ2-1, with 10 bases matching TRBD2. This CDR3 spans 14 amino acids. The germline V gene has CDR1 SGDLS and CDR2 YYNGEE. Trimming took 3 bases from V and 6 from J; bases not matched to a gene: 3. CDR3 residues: CASSDSGGANEQFF. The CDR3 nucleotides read TGTGCCAGCAGCGACAGCGGGGGGGCCAATGAGCAGTTCTTC.

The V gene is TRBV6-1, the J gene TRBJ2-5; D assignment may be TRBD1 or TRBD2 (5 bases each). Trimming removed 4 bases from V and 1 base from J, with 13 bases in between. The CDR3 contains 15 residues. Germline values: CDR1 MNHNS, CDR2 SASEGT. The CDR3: CASSGPIGTQETQYF. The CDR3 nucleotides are TGTGCCAGCAGTGGACCAATTGGGACCCAAGAGACCCAGTACTTC.

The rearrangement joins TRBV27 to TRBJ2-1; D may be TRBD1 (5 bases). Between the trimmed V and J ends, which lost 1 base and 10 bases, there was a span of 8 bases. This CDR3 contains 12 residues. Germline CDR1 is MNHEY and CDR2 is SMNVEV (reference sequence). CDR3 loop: CASSLLGVEQFF. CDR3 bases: TGTGCCAGCAGTTTATTAGGGGTAGAGCAGTTCTTC.

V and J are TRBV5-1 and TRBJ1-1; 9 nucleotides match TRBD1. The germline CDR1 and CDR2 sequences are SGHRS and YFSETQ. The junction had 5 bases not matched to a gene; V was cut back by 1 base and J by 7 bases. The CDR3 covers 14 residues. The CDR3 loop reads CASSLTGGPNEAFF. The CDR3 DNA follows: TGCGCCAGCAGCTTGACAGGGGGCCCGAATGAAGCTTTCTTT.

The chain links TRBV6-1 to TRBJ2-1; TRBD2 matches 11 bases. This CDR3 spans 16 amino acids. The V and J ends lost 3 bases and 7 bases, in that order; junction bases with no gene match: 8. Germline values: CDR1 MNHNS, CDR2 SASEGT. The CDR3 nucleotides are TGTGCCAGCAGTGACGTAGGGACTAGCGGAAGGAATGAGCAGTTCTTC. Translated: CASSDVGTSGRNEQFF.

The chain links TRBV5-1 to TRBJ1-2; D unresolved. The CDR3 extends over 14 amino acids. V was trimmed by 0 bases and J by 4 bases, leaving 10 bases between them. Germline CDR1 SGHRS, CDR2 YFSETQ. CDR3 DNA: TGCGCCAGCAGCTTGGTTACGGGCAGCTATGGCTACACCTTC. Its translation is CASSLVTGSYGYTF.

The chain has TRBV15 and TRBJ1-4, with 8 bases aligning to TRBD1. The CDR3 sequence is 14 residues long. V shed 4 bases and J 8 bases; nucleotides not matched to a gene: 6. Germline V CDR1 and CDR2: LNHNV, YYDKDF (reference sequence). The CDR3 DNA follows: TGTGCCACCAGCATAGACAGGGGTTGGGAAAAACTGTTTTTT. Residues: CATSIDRGWEKLFF.

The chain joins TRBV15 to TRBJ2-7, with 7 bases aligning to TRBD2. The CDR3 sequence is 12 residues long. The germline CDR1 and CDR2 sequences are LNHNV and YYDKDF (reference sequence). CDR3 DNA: TGTGCTGTGGGGAGGGGTTACTACGAGCAGTACTTC. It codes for CAVGRGYYEQYF. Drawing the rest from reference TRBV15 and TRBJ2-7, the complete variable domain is DAMVIQNPRYQVTQFGKPVTLSCSQTLNHNVMYWYQQKSSQAPKLLFHYYDKDFNNEADTPDNFQSRRPNTSFCFLDIRSPGLGDTAMYLCAVGRGYYEQYFGPGTRLTVT.

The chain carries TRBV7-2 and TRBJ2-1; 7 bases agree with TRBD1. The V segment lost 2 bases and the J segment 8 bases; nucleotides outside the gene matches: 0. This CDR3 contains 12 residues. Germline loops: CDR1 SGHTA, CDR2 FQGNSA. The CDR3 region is CASSLTGDEQFF. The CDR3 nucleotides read TGTGCCAGCAGCTTAACAGGGGATGAGCAGTTCTTC. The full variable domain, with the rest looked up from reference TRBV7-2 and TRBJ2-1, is GAGVSQSPSNKVTEKGKDVELRCDPISGHTALYWYRQSLGQGLEFLIYFQGNSAPDKSGLPSDRFSAERTGGSVSTLTIQRTQQEDSAVYLCASSLTGDEQFFGPGTRLTVL.

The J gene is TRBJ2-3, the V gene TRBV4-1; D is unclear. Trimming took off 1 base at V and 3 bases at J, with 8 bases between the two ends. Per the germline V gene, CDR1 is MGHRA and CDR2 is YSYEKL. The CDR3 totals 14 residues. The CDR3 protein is CASSQVSLTDTQYF. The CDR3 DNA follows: TGCGCCAGCAGCCAAGTTTCGCTAACAGATACGCAGTATTTT.

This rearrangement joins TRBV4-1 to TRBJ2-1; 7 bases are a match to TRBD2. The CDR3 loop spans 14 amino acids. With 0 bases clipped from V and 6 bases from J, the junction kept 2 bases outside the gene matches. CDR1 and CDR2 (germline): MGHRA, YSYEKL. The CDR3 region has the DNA TGCGCCAGCAGCCAAGATCCTAGCGGCAATGAGCAGTTCTTC. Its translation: CASSQDPSGNEQFF.